One T cell receptor (beta chain) is described in this entry. The data belong to a study of CD8 T cells in Susac syndrome. An input of about 0.45 to 1 ug of RNA was subjected to reverse transcription using random hexamers. Each CDR3 protein is one row after TCRdb ran MiXCR on the immunoSEQ multiplex PCR reads. The data contain fewer than 150,000 distinct CDR3 sequences, roughly 89% of them singletons. Between the trimmed V and J ends, which lost 2 bases and 0 bases, there was a span of 10 bases. The CDR3 consists of 15 residues. Germline V CDR1 and CDR2: MDHEN, SYDVKM. The sequencing sample was made of CD8+ T cells from PBMCs. This sequence originates from a human donor with multiple sclerosis. This sequence joins TRBV28 and TRBJ1-1; D ambiguous. CDR3 bases: TGTGCCAGCAGTTTAGTGCGGCGTATGAACACTGAAGCTTTCTTT. Its protein is CASSLVRRMNTEAFF.